What follows is one T cell receptor (beta chain) and its context. Its antigen remains unknown. Different DNA sequences within this sample yield the same CDR3. Assay used: immunoSEQ multiplex PCR; TCRdb lists only in-frame clones, some missing. The sample consists of 2.3 million or so clones, about 92% of them appearing once. This sample was taken from a study of shared clonotypes between healthy human individuals. Study-wide background: Donors consisted of a couple of women and a few men between 18 and 49. Findings of the study overall: Relative to clonotypes present in all four donors, those not shared had lower generation probabilities.

Germline V gene lookup returns CDR1 SQVTM and CDR2 ANQGSEA. The CDR3 is 13 amino acids. V lost 4 bases and J lost 4, with 12 bases in between. Adult Caucasians living in Nashville, Tennessee made up all of the donors. The TCR was taken from a man aged 18 to 29 in good health. Some clones in this sample may be carry-over from other donors' samples. The sequenced material came from naive CD4+ T cells from PBMCs. Subset reported: CD45RA+ positively selected. The chain combines TRBV29-1 with TRBJ2-3; a possible D gene is TRBD1 (5 bases). The CDR3 DNA follows: TGCAGCGTTGTCCGGGTAGGGGCAGATACGCAGTATTTT. Translated: CSVVRVGADTQYF.